This entry lists 18 T cell receptor beta chains sequenced from one sample in a study of blood T cell repertoires in COVID-19. The method was immunoSEQ multiplex PCR; TCRdb's version includes in-frame clones alone and lacks a portion of them. The sample records approximately 170,000 clones, 89% being singletons. Sequencing was carried out using peripheral blood. All receptors come from a man aged 18 to 29 who had recovered from COVID-19.

The V and J genes are TRBV7-2 and TRBJ1-3; D is unclear. Germline V CDR1 and CDR2: SGHTA, FQGNSA. The length of the CDR3 is 12 residues. Trimming removed 6 bases from V and 1 base from J, with 4 bases in between. CDR3 residues: CASRTSGNTIYF. CDR3 DNA sequence: TGTGCCAGCAGAACTTCTGGAAACACCATATATTTT.

The chain joins TRBV7-2 to TRBJ1-5; 7 nucleotides match TRBD1. Per germline, CDR1 SGHTA and CDR2 FQGNSA. V lost 6 bases to trimming and J lost 6 bases; unmatched junction nucleotides: 14. CDR3 size: 16 residues. DNA for the CDR3: TGTGCCAGCAGTATCTACCGGGACAGACCCCTTCAGCCCCAGCATTTT. Translation gives CASSIYRDRPLQPQHF.

The chain employs TRBV27 and TRBJ2-7; 7 bases align to TRBD1. This CDR3 has 14 residues. Germline trimming cut 0 bases from V and 8 bases from J; bases unmatched to any gene: 7. Germline assignment: CDR1 MNHEY and CDR2 SMNVEV (reference sequence). The CDR3 bases are TGTGCCAGCAGTTTATCCGTACAGGGGATTAAGCAGTACTTC. Amino acids: CASSLSVQGIKQYF.

CDR3 DNA: TGTGCCAGCAGCGTTCTAGCGGGAGCTACCGGGGAGCTGTTTTTT. Amino acid sequence: CASSVLAGATGELFF. V usage is TRBV9 and J usage is TRBJ2-2, with 10 positions matching TRBD2. Trimming cost V 2 bases and J 5 bases; bases outside gene matches: 3. The germline V gene encodes CDR1 SGDLS and CDR2 YYNGEE. The CDR3 length is 15 residues.

J is TRBJ1-5 and V is TRBV7-8; 7 nucleotides line up with TRBD1. Germline values: CDR1 SGHVS, CDR2 FQNEAQ. V gave up 1 base and J gave up 0 bases; unmatched junction bases: 6. The CDR3 loop spans 17 amino acids. CDR3: CASSLGDRTYSNQPQHF. CDR3 coding DNA: TGTGCCAGCAGCTTAGGGGACAGAACGTATAGCAATCAGCCCCAGCATTTT. Drawing the rest from reference TRBV7-8 and TRBJ1-5, the complete variable domain is GAGVSQSPRYKVAKRGQDVALRCDPISGHVSLFWYQQALGQGPEFLTYFQNEAQLDKSGLPSDRFFAERPEGSVSTLKIQRTQQEDSAVYLCASSLGDRTYSNQPQHFGDGTRLSIL.

This chain links TRBV2 with TRBJ1-2, with 7 bases fitting TRBD1. Germline values: CDR1 SNHLY, CDR2 FYNNEI. The junction had 5 bases not matched to a gene; V was cut back by 6 bases and J by 4 bases. The CDR3 consists of 13 residues. The CDR3 reads CASREGASYGYTF. In nucleotides, the CDR3 is TGTGCCAGCAGGGAGGGGGCGAGCTATGGCTACACCTTC.

The chain combines TRBV5-4 with TRBJ2-3; 8 nucleotides line up with TRBD1. J lost 3 bases, V lost 4 bases, and 13 bases had no gene match. The CDR3 is 17 residues long. Germline CDR1 SGHNT, CDR2 YYREEE (reference sequence). CDR3 amino acids: CASSLGQGFPLTDTQYF. The CDR3 coding sequence is TGTGCCAGCAGCCTTGGACAGGGCTTTCCCTTGACAGATACGCAGTATTTT.

This chain joins TRBV25-1 and TRBJ2-7; 7 bases map to TRBD1. Germline-derived CDR1 and CDR2 are MGHDK and SYGVNS. With V trimmed by 7 bases and J by 0 bases, 6 bases remained unmatched. The CDR3 covers 14 residues. The CDR3 region has the DNA TGTGCCAGCATGCCGAAGGGGGCCTCCTACGAGCAGTACTTC. This gives the protein CASMPKGASYEQYF.

This chain joins TRBV28 and TRBJ2-2; 8 bases are a match to TRBD1. V shed 5 bases, J shed 6 bases, and the junction held 2 bases outside the gene matches. CDR1 and CDR2 (germline): MDHEN, SYDVKM. CDR3 length: 13 amino acids. This CDR3 reads CASSPGGPGELFF. The CDR3 bases are TGTGCCAGCAGTCCAGGGGGCCCCGGGGAGCTGTTTTTT.

The chain joins TRBV5-5 to TRBJ1-5; 8 positions match TRBD1. The CDR3 is 15 residues long. Trimming at V came to 0 bases and at J to 4 bases, leaving 3 bases not matched to a gene. The germline V gene encodes CDR1 SGHKS and CDR2 YYEKEE (reference sequence). The chain's CDR3 is CASSLGGTGNQPQHF. The CDR3 nucleotides read TGTGCCAGCAGCTTGGGGGGGACAGGTAATCAGCCCCAGCATTTT.

This chain joins TRBV7-9 and TRBJ1-3, with D unresolved. Germline values: CDR1 SEHNR, CDR2 FQNEAQ (reference sequence). Trimming cost V 4 bases and J 16 bases, with 17 bases left between them. This CDR3 contains 12 residues. In nucleotides, the CDR3 is TGTGCCAGCAGCTCAAGGACGGGGTCCCGCTATTTT. Protein: CASSSRTGSRYF.

The V and J genes are TRBV12-3 or TRBV12-4 and TRBJ1-2; tentative D call: TRBD1 (5 bases). This CDR3 has 13 amino acids. Between the trimmed V and J ends, which lost 1 base and 8 bases, there was a span of 11 bases. The CDR3 bases are TGTGCCAGCAGTTTAGACCCGGGGGGGGGCTACACCTTC. Its protein is CASSLDPGGGYTF.

This clone showed up just a few times. This chain connects TRBV2 to TRBJ2-7, with 11 positions matching TRBD2. Germline V gene sequence: CDR1 SNHLY, CDR2 FYNNEI. J gave up 6 bases and V 6 bases, and 4 bases lay outside the gene matches. This CDR3 is built from 13 residues. In DNA form, the CDR3 reads TGTGCCAGCAGGTCTCTAGCGGGAGGCGAGCAGTACTTC. This translates into CASRSLAGGEQYF.

This rearrangement joins TRBV19 to TRBJ2-1; a possible D gene is TRBD2 (5 bases). The CDR3 spans 12 residues. The germline V gene encodes CDR1 LNHDA and CDR2 SQIVND (reference sequence). Trimming left V 8 bases short and J 4 bases short, with 9 bases between. CDR3 loop: CASGLPYNEQFF. As DNA, the CDR3 is TGTGCCAGTGGACTTCCTTACAATGAGCAGTTCTTC. The whole variable domain, remainder taken from reference TRBV19 and TRBJ2-1, is DGGITQSPKYLFRKEGQNVTLSCEQNLNHDAMYWYRQDPGQGLRLIYYSQIVNDFQKGDIAEGYSVSREKKESFPLTVTSAQKNPTAFYLCASGLPYNEQFFGPGTRLTVL.

The CDR3 loop reads CASSLLLQQGGLSYEQYF. The CDR3 bases are TGTGCCAGCAGTTTACTCCTCCAACAGGGGGGCCTCTCCTACGAGCAGTACTTC. J is TRBJ2-7 and V is TRBV28; 8 bases fit TRBD1. This CDR3 is built from 18 residues. Losses at the gene ends were 2 bases for V and 0 bases for J; bases not matched to a gene: 12. The germline CDR1 and CDR2 sequences are MDHEN and SYDVKM.

The gene calls are TRBV7-2 and TRBJ1-2; 8 nucleotides align to TRBD1. With V trimmed by 3 bases and J by 3 bases, 3 bases remained unmatched. The CDR3 contains 14 residues. From germline, CDR1 is SGHTA and CDR2 FQGNSA. CDR3 region: CASSFTQGDYGYTF. The CDR3 coding sequence is TGTGCCAGCAGCTTCACACAGGGGGACTATGGCTACACCTTC.

This chain links TRBV13 with TRBJ2-7; a weak D match, TRBD2 (7 bases). This CDR3 is 19 amino acids long. Between the trimmed V and J ends, which lost 0 bases and 4 bases, there was a span of 25 bases. The germline CDR1 and CDR2 sequences are PRHDT and FYEKMQ (reference sequence). The CDR3 spells CASSLGSPKGGGRSYEQYF. The CDR3 coding sequence is TGTGCCAGCAGCTTAGGCTCCCCTAAAGGGGGGGGAAGGTCGTACGAGCAGTACTTC.

This chain uses TRBV7-9 with TRBJ2-1, with TRBD2 identical over 9 bases. Per the germline V gene, CDR1 is SEHNR and CDR2 is FQNEAQ (reference sequence). The CDR3 spans 16 residues. With V trimmed by 7 bases and J by 1 base, 8 bases remained unmatched. The CDR3 spells CASIPPGLASYNEQFF. The CDR3 coding sequence is TGTGCCAGCATCCCTCCCGGACTAGCGTCCTACAATGAGCAGTTCTTC.